This T cell receptor beta chain stems from a study of shared clonotypes between healthy human individuals. As regards this clone: The same CDR3 arises from other DNA sequences in this sample as well.

CD45RO negativity and positive selection for CCR7 defined naive CD8 cells, a population that excluded terminally differentiated effector memory CD45RA+ cells. The CDR3 contains 12 residues. V lost 2 bases to trimming and J lost 4 bases, with 3 bases between them. Germline CDR1 and CDR2: SNHLY and FYNNEI. The table came from immunoSEQ multiplex PCR; TCRdb's copy has only in-frame clones and leaves some out. The table has around 2,000,000 clones, about 95% seen once. This sequence originates from a man aged 18 to 35 in good health. The sequenced sample was naive CD8+ T cells sorted from blood. The chain couples TRBV2 to TRBJ2-1, with D hard to call. The DNA for the CDR3 is TGTGCCAGCAGTGAATCGTACAATGAGCAGTTCTTC. Protein sequence: CASSESYNEQFF. Full variable domain (rest looked up from reference TRBV2 and TRBJ2-1): EPEVTQTPSHQVTQMGQEVILRCVPISNHLYFYWYRQILGQKVEFLVSFYNNEISEKSEIFDDQFSVERPDGSNFTLKIRSTKLEDSAMYFCASSESYNEQFFGPGTRLTVL.